This is a list of T cell receptor beta chains from one sample in a study of control samples from healthy donors and cancer patients. Profiling relied on immunoSEQ multiplex PCR, and the TCRdb table lists in-frame clones only, not all of them. The sample carries 90,000 to 150,000 clones, 85% to 90% recorded once. The sample comprised blood. The receptors shown here come from a man aged 25-40 years in good health. Both conserved end residues are part of each CDR3. The order of the fields is V gene, CDR3 protein.

TRBV4-1 CASSWDRVRRNFYGYTF
TRBV13 CASSLGQGINYGYTF
TRBV7-3 CASSLTGTGDTGELFF
TRBV7-9 CASSSDTYEQYF
TRBV2 CASIEQLSTDTQYF
TRBV6-6 CASTKTGVGADTQYF
TRBV3-1/TRBV3-2 CASSQEYAGGTANSPLHF
TRBV30 CAWSVPADRKNTEAFF
TRBV19 CASSISRNTGELFF
TRBV7-2 CASSLDRARGGYTF
TRBV2 CASSRSRQLSTDTQYF
TRBV19 CASSIDRGGAFF
TRBV12-3/TRBV12-4 CASSLVENYGYTF
TRBV19 CASSAPPLETQYF
TRBV19 CASTSLEGSSEAFF
TRBV6-2/TRBV6-3 CASSYPLGQGASEAFF
TRBV5-8 CASRITYNSPLHF
TRBV7-6 CASSYDRGLETQYF
TRBV24-1 CATRGEISETQYF
TRBV19 CASSQGPPPNEKLFF
TRBV5-4 CASSWDGQHVTF
TRBV27 CASSFIDTGELFF
TRBV9 CASSSRGANVLTF
TRBV6-6 CASSPRRQGARLYLSGANVLTF
TRBV6-6 CASSYGPQGFNSPLHF
TRBV6-2/TRBV6-3 CASSYVAQETQYF
TRBV10-3 CAISEGGSGYGYTF
TRBV30 CAWSVAYTIYF
TRBV9 CASSVNSYEQYF
TRBV30 CAWCTRANEKLFF
TRBV4-2 CASSQEAPGTGELFF
TRBV12-5 CASGILAGGLNEQFF